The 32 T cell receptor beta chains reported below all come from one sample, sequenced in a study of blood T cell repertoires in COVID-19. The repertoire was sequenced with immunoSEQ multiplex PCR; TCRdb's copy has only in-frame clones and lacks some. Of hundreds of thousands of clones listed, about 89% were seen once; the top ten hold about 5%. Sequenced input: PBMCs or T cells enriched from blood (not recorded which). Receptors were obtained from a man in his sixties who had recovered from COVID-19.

CDR3 region: CASSLLDSSYEQYF. As DNA, the CDR3 is TGTGCCAGCAGCCTCTTGGACAGCTCCTACGAGCAGTACTTC. The chain couples TRBV5-6 to TRBJ2-7; possible D gene TRBD1, 6 bases. Germline assignment: CDR1 SGHDT and CDR2 YYEEEE. This CDR3 region has 14 residues. Trimming took off 4 bases at V and 0 bases at J, with 11 bases between the two ends.

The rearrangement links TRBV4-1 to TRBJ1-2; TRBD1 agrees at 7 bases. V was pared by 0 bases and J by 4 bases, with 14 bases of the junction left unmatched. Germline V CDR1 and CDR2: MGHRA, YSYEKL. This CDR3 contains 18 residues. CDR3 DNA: TGCGCCAGCAGCCAAGACCCCGGGACAGTAACTATCGGCTATGGCTACACCTTC. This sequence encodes CASSQDPGTVTIGYGYTF.

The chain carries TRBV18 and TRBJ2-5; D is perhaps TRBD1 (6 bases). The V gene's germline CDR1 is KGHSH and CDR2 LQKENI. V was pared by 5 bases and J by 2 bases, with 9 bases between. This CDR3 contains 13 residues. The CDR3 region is CASSTGQQETQYF. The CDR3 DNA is TGTGCCAGCTCAACAGGGCAGCAAGAGACCCAGTACTTC.

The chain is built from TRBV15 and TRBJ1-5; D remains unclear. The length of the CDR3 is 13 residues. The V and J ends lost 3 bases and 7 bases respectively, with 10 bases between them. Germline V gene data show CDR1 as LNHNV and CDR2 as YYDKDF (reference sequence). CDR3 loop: CATSSRGGQPQHF. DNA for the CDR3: TGTGCCACCAGCAGCCGTGGCGGACAGCCCCAGCATTTT.

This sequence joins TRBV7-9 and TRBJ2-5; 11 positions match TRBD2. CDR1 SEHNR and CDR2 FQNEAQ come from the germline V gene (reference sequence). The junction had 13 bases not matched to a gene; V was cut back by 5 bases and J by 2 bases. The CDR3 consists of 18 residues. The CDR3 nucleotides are TGTGCCAGCAGCCCGAAGCTAGCGGGAGGTGTAGATCAAGAGACCCAGTACTTC. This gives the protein CASSPKLAGGVDQETQYF.

The CDR3 is CASSAGQGKAFGPSPLHF. The CDR3 coding sequence is TGTGCCAGCAGTGCGGGACAGGGTAAAGCTTTTGGACCTTCACCCCTCCACTTT. The rearrangement joins TRBV25-1 to TRBJ1-6, with TRBD1 matching 9 bases. V lost 4 bases to trimming and J lost 9 bases; unmatched junction nucleotides: 16. Germline V gene data show CDR1 as MGHDK and CDR2 as SYGVNS. The CDR3 spans 18 residues.

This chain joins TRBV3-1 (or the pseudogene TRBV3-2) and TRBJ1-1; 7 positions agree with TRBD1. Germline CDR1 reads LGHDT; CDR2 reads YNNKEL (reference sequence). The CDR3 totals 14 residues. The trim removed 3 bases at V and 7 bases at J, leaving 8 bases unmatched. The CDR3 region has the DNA TGTGCCAGCAGCCAGCCAGGGGGTAGGAATGAAGCTTTCTTT. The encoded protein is CASSQPGGRNEAFF.

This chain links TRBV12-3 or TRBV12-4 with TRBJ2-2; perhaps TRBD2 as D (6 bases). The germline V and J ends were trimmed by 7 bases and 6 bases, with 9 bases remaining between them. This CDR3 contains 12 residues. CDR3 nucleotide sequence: TGTGCCAGCACGACTAGTGCCGGGGAGCTGTTTTTT. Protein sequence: CASTTSAGELFF.

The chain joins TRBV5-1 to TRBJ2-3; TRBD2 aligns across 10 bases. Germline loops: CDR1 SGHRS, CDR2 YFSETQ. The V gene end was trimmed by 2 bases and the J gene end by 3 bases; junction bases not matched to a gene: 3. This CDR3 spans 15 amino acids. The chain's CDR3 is CASSLSGRGTDTQYF. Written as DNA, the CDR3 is TGCGCCAGCAGCTTAAGCGGGAGGGGTACAGATACGCAGTATTTT. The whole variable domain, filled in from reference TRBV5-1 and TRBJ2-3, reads KAGVTQTPRYLIKTRGQQVTLSCSPISGHRSVSWYQQTPGQGLQFLFEYFSETQRNKGNFPGRFSGRQFSNSRSEMNVSTLELGDSALYLCASSLSGRGTDTQYFGPGTRLTVL.

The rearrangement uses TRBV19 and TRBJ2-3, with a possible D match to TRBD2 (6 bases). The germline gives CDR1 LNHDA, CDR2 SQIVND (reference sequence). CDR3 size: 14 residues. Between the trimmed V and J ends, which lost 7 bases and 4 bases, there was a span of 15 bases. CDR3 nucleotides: TGTGCCAGTAACGCCGGGAGAGGCCCAGATACGCAGTATTTT. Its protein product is CASNAGRGPDTQYF.

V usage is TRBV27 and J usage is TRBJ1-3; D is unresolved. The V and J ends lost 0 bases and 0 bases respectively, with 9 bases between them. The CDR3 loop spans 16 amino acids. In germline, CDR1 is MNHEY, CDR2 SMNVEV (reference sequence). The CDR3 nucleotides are TGTGCCAGCAGTTTATCGCGGAGGATCTCTGGAAACACCATATATTTT. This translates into CASSLSRRISGNTIYF.

In DNA form, the CDR3 reads TGTGCCAGCAGTTACTCTATGGGCCCTCAGCCCCAGCATTTT. This translates into CASSYSMGPQPQHF. This chain links TRBV6-2 or TRBV6-3 with TRBJ1-5; D is unclear. The CDR3 runs 14 residues. Germline CDR1 is MNHEY and CDR2 is SVGEGT. Trimming left V 0 bases short and J 6 bases short, with 9 bases between.

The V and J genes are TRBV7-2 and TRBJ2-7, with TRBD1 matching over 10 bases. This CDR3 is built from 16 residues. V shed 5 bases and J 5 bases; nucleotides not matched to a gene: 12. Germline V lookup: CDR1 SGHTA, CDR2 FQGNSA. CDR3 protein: CASSPPGGTGAHEQYF. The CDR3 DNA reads TGTGCCAGCAGCCCACCAGGGGGGACAGGGGCCCACGAGCAGTACTTC.

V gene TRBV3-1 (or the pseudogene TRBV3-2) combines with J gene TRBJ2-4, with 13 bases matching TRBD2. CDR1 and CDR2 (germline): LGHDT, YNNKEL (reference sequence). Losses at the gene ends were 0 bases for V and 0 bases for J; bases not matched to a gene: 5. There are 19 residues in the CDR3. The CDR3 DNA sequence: TGTGCCAGCAGCCAAGATCGGGGACTAGCGGGACTAGCCAAAAACATTCAGTACTTC. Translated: CASSQDRGLAGLAKNIQYF.

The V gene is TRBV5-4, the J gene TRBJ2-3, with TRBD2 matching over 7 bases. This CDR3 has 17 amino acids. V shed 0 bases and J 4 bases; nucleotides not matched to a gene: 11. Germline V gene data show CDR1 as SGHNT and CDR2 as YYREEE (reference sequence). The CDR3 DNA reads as TGTGCCAGCAGCTTGGGCGGTTCGGCGGGAGTTGCAGATACGCAGTATTTT. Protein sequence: CASSLGGSAGVADTQYF.

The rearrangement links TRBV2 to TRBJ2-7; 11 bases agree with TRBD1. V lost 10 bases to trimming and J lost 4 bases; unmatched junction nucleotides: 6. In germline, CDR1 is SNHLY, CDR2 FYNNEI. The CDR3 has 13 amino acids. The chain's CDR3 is CATSGTGGYEQYF. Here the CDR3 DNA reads TGTGCCACCAGCGGGACAGGGGGGTACGAGCAGTACTTC. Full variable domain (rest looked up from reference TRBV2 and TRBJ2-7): EPEVTQTPSHQVTQMGQEVILRCVPISNHLYFYWYRQILGQKVEFLVSFYNNEISEKSEIFDDQFSVERPDGSNFTLKIRSTKLEDSAMYFCATSGTGGYEQYFGPGTRLTVT.

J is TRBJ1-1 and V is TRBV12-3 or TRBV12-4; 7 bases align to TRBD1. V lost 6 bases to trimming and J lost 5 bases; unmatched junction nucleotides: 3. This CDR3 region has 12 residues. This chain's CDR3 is CASRTQGTEAFF. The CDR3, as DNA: TGTGCCAGCAGGACACAGGGGACTGAAGCTTTCTTT.

In DNA, the CDR3 is TGTGCCAGCAGCTTAACGGGTACCTACGAGCAGTACTTC. It specifies CASSLTGTYEQYF. This rearrangement joins TRBV13 to TRBJ2-7, with no clear D. Germline CDR1 and CDR2: PRHDT and FYEKMQ (reference sequence). This CDR3 is 13 amino acids long. The V end was cut by 2 bases, the J end by 2 bases, with 7 bases between.

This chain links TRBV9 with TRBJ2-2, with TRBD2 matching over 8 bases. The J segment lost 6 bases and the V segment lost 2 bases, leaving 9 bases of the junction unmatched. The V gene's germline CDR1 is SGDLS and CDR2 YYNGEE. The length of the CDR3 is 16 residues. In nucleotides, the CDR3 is TGTGCCAGCAGCGTGTACGGGACTAGTGACGCCGGGGAGCTGTTTTTT. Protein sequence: CASSVYGTSDAGELFF.

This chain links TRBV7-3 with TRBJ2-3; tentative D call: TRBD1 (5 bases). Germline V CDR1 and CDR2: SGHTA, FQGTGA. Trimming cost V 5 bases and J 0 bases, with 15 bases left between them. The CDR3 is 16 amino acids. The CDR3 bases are TGTGCCAGCAGCCCACCCCAGGGAACTAGCACAGATACGCAGTATTTT. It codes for CASSPPQGTSTDTQYF. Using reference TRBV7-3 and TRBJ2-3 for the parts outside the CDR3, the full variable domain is GAGVSQTPSNKVTEKGKYVELRCDPISGHTALYWYRQSLGQGPEFLIYFQGTGAADDSGLPNDRFFAVRPEGSVSTLKIQRTERGDSAVYLCASSPPQGTSTDTQYFGPGTRLTVL.

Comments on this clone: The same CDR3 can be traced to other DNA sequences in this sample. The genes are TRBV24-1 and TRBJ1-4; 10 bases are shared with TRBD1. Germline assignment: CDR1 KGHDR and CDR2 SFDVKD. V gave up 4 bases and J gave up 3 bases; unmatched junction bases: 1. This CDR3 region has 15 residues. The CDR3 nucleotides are TGTGCCACCAGTGAAGGACAGGGGGCTAATGAAAAACTGTTTTTT. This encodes CATSEGQGANEKLFF.

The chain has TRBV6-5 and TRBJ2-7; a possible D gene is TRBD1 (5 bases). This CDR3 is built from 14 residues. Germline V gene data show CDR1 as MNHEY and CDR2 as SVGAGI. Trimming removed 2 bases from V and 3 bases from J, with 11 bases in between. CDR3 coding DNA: TGTGCCAGCAGTTACAGGGGTAGGAACTACGAGCAGTACTTC. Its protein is CASSYRGRNYEQYF.

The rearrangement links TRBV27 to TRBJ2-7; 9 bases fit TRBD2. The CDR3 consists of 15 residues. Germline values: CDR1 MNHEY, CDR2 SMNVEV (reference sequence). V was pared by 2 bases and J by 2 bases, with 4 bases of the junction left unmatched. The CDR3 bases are TGTGCCAGCAGTTTACATCCTAGCGGGACCTACGAGCAGTACTTC. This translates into CASSLHPSGTYEQYF.

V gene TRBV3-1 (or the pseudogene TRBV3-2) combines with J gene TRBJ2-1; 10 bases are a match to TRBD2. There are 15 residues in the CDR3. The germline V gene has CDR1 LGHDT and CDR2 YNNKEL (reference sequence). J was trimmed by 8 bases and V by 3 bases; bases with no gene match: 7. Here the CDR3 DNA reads TGTGCCAGCAGCCACTTGTCTAGCGGGAGTCATGAGCAGTTCTTC. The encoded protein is CASSHLSSGSHEQFF.

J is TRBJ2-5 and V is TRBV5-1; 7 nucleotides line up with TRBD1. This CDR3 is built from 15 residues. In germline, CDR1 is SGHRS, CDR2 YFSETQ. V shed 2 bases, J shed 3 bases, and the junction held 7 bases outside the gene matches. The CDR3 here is CASSLGGQLKETQYF. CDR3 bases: TGCGCCAGCAGCTTAGGGGGACAGCTTAAAGAGACCCAGTACTTC.

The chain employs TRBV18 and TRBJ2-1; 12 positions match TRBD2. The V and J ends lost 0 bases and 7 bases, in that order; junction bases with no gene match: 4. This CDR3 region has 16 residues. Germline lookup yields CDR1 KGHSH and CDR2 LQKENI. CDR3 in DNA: TGTGCCAGCTCACCACCCGCTAGCGGGAGGGGTAATGAGCAGTTCTTC. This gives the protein CASSPPASGRGNEQFF.

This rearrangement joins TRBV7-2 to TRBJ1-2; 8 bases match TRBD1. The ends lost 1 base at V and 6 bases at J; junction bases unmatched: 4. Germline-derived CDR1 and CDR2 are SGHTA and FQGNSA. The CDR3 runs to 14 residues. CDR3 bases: TGTGCCAGCAGCTTAGTGACAGGGGTAGATGGCTACACCTTC. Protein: CASSLVTGVDGYTF.

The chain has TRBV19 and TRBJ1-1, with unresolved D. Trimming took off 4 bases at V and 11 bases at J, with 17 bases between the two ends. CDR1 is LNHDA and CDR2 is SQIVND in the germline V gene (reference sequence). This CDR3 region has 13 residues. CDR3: CASSTPTFSVAFF. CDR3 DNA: TGTGCCAGTAGTACCCCGACATTCTCAGTGGCTTTCTTT.

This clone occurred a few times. The CDR3 nucleotides are TGCGCCAGCAGCCAAGCATTGGGCAGGGTTCAAGAGACCCAGTACTTC. Encoded protein: CASSQALGRVQETQYF. The chain joins TRBV4-1 to TRBJ2-5, with D possibly TRBD1 on 5 matching bases. Germline V gene data show CDR1 as MGHRA and CDR2 as YSYEKL. V was clipped by 1 base and J by 2 bases, with 14 bases between them. This CDR3 has 16 residues.

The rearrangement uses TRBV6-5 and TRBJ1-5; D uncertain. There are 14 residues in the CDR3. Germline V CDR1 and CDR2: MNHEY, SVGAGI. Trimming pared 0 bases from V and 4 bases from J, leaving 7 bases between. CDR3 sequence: CASSYSSRNQPQHF. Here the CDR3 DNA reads TGTGCCAGCAGTTACTCATCCCGGAATCAGCCCCAGCATTTT.

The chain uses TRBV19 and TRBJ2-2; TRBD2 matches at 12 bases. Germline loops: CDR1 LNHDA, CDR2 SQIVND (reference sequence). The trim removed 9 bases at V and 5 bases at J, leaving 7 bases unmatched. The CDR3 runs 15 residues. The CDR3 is CASGEGLAGTGELFF. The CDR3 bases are TGTGCCAGCGGAGAAGGACTAGCGGGAACCGGGGAGCTGTTTTTT.

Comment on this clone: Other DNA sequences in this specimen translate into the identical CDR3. The CDR3 sequence: CASSFGQGAGQPQHF. CDR3 in DNA: TGTGCCAGCAGCTTCGGACAGGGGGCGGGTCAGCCCCAGCATTTT. This chain uses TRBV7-2 with TRBJ1-5, with TRBD1 matching 11 bases. V was pared by 3 bases and J by 6 bases, with 4 bases of the junction left unmatched. From germline, CDR1 is SGHTA and CDR2 FQGNSA. The CDR3 totals 15 residues.